This record looks at one T cell receptor beta chain sequence and its context. Using immunoSEQ multiplex PCR, the repertoire was profiled, and TCRdb retains in-frame clones only, with some absent. Seen here are about 680,000 clones, roughly nine tenths observed once, and the top ten hold 1.5%. Germline values: CDR1 SNHLY, CDR2 FYNNEI. This CDR3 comprises 15 residues. The V end lost 6 bases, the J end lost 5 bases, and 19 bases lay between the germline ends. The data belong to a study of Ad26.COV2.S vaccination and SARS-CoV-2 variants. Specified treatment: roughly 18 received Ad26.COV2.S at low or high dose, single or two shots; several received placebo; per-sample allocation not given. It was on day 63 after the first vaccine or placebo injection that samples were taken. An Ad26 vector carrying the Wuhan-strain SARS-CoV-2 spike served as the vaccine.

The genes are TRBV2 and TRBJ2-5, with D possibly called TRBD1 or TRBD2 (5 bases each). The receptor comes from a person aged 18 to 59 who received the Ad26.COV2.S COVID-19 vaccine or a placebo. Source: peripheral blood, taken in a trial of Ad26.COV2.S vaccine versus placebo. CDR3 amino acids: CASRGDRRDEETQYF. The CDR3 DNA follows: TGTGCCAGCAGGGGGGACCGACGAGACGAGGAGACCCAGTACTTC.